This T cell receptor beta chain was found in a study of preoperative IRX-2 immunotherapy in early breast cancer. Sample treatment: preoperative locoregional IRX-2 cytokine immunotherapy. This phase Ib study tested locoregional IRX-2 cytokine immunotherapy given before surgery. Clones were read by immunoSEQ multiplex PCR, and TCRdb kept only the in-frame ones, dropping some. This sample has tens of thousands of clones, with 90% to 95% found just once. This clone was found once. Germline loops: CDR1 SGHVS, CDR2 FQNEAQ. Trimming shortened V by 4 bases and J by 0 bases, and 16 bases separated the two germline ends. There are 16 residues in the CDR3.

The V call is TRBV7-8, the J call TRBJ2-7; D is uncertain. The sequencing used tumor tissue, collected after IRX-2 immunotherapy. This TCR was sampled from a human donor with breast cancer. Written as DNA, the CDR3 is TGTGCCAGCAGCTGGGGTACGGCTAACCCCTCCTACGAGCAGTACTTC. This translates into CASSWGTANPSYEQYF.